The following is a T cell receptor (beta chain) sequence with its context. Its antigen is not known. Vbeta (60) and Jbeta (13) primers were used in the PCR. Libraries were prepared by immunoSEQ multiplex PCR; TCRdb keeps only in-frame clonotypes and omits some of them. The repertoire holds 100,000 to 130,000 clones, with around 74% as singletons. The sample is drawn from a study of cytomegalovirus exposure and HLA in healthy donors. The V gene's germline CDR1 is MNHEY and CDR2 SMNVEV (reference sequence). V shed 0 bases, J shed 8 bases, and the junction held 9 bases outside the gene matches. CDR3 size: 16 residues. Study-level results: Most subjects' HLA-A and HLA-B alleles were reportedly predicted from TCR beta sequences.

Material: PBMCs. The chain joins TRBV27 to TRBJ2-3, with 9 bases aligning to TRBD1. This TCR came from a middle-aged woman in good health and CMV-seropositive. The CDR3 nucleotides read TGTGCCAGCAGTTTATCGCAGGGACAGGGTGTGGGTACGCAGTATTTT. Translation gives CASSLSQGQGVGTQYF.